What follows are 4 T cell receptor beta chains derived from one specimen sequenced in a study of PD-1 blockade in classical Hodgkin lymphoma. No patient escaped relapse after autologous stem cell transplantation, and brentuximab vedotin exposure varied. Sequenced by immunoSEQ multiplex PCR; TCRdb stores in-frame clones only, minus some. Here the sample spans about 84,000 clones, around 86% being singletons. The source material was peripheral blood mononuclear cells (PBMCs), sampled at baseline. These receptors were collected from a human donor with classical Hodgkin lymphoma.

This chain joins TRBV27 and TRBJ2-1, with D possibly matching TRBD1 (5 bases). The germline gives CDR1 MNHEY, CDR2 SMNVEV (reference sequence). The CDR3 loop spans 14 amino acids. V lost 7 bases and J 0 bases, leaving 10 bases between the germline ends. CDR3: CASTKTASYNEQFF. As DNA, the CDR3 is TGTGCCAGCACCAAGACAGCCTCCTACAATGAGCAGTTCTTC.

This clone has just one count. In DNA form, the CDR3 reads TGTGCCAGCAGCCCCAACCGGGACCCGTCGTTAGGCGAGCAGTACTTC. Amino acid sequence: CASSPNRDPSLGEQYF. This chain links TRBV11-2 with TRBJ2-7; D is perhaps TRBD1 or TRBD2 (5 bases each). Germline CDR1 SGHAT, CDR2 FQNNGV. The CDR3 length is 16 residues. Trimming stripped 5 bases from V and 6 bases from J, with 23 bases between.

The chain couples TRBV7-2 to TRBJ2-1; TRBD2 matches at 10 bases. V gave up 2 bases and J gave up 5 bases; unmatched junction bases: 3. CDR1 and CDR2 (germline): SGHTA, FQGNSA. The length of the CDR3 is 15 residues. DNA of the CDR3: TGTGCCAGCAGCTTAAGCGGGGGGGGCCACAATGAGCAGTTCTTC. This codes for CASSLSGGGHNEQFF. The whole variable domain, remainder taken from reference TRBV7-2 and TRBJ2-1, is GAGVSQSPSNKVTEKGKDVELRCDPISGHTALYWYRQSLGQGLEFLIYFQGNSAPDKSGLPSDRFSAERTGGSVSTLTIQRTQQEDSAVYLCASSLSGGGHNEQFFGPGTRLTVL.

The J gene is TRBJ2-2, the V gene TRBV13, with 9 bases that match TRBD2. The J segment lost 6 bases and the V segment lost 5 bases, leaving 13 bases of the junction unmatched. Germline CDR1 and CDR2: PRHDT and FYEKMQ (reference sequence). The CDR3 contains 17 residues. In nucleotides, the CDR3 is TGTGCCAGCAGCCCCCGTTCTAGCGGGAAAGGGGCCGGGGAGCTGTTTTTT. Translated, it gives CASSPRSSGKGAGELFF.